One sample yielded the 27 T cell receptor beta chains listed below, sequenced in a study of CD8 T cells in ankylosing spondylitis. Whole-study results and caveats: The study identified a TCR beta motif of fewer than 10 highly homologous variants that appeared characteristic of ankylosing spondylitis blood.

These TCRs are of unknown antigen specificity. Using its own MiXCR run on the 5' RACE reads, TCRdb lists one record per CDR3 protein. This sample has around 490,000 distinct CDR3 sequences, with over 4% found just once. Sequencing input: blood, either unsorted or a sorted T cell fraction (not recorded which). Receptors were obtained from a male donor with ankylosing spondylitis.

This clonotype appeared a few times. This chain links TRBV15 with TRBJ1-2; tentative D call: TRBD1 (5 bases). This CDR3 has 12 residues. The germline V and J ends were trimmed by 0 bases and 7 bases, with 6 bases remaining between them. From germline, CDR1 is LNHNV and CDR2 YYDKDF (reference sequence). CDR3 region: CATSRDRAGYTF. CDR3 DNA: TGTGCCACCAGCAGAGACAGGGCTGGCTACACCTTC. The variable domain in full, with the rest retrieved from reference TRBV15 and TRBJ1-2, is DAMVIQNPRYQVTQFGKPVTLSCSQTLNHNVMYWYQQKSSQAPKLLFHYYDKDFNNEADTPDNFQSRRPNTSFCFLDIRSPGLGDTAMYLCATSRDRAGYTFGSGTRLTVV.

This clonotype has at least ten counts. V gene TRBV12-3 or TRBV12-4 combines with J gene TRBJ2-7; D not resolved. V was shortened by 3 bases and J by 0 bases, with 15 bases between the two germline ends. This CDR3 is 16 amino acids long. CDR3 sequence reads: CASSLSRYLPSYEQYF. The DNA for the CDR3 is TGTGCCAGCAGTTTGAGTCGGTATCTCCCCTCCTACGAGCAGTACTTC.

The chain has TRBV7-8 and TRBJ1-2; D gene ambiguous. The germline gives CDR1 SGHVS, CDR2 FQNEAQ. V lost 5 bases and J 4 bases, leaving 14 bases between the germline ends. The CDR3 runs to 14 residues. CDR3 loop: CASSPGLVFYGYTF. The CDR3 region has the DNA TGTGCCAGCAGCCCCGGCCTAGTCTTCTATGGCTACACCTTC.

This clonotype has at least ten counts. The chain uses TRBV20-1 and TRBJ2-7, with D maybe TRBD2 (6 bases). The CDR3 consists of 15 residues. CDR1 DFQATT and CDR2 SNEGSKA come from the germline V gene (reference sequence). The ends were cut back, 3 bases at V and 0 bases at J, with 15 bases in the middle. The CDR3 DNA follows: TGCAGTGCTAGGTCCGCGGGACTCCCCTCCTACGAGCAGTACTTC. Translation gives CSARSAGLPSYEQYF.

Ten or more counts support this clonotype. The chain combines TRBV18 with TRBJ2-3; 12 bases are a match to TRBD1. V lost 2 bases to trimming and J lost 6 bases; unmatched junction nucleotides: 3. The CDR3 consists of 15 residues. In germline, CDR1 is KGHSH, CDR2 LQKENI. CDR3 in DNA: TGTGCCAGCTCACCAGCCGGGACAGGGGGCGATACGCAGTATTTT. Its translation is CASSPAGTGGDTQYF.

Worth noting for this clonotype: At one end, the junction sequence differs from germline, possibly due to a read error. DNA for the CDR3: TGCAGTGCTAGTCTTCGCACAGTCCCTTCCTCTAATTCACCCCTCCACTTT. Protein: CSASLRTVPSSNSPLHF. The rearrangement links TRBV20-1 to TRBJ1-6; D is uncertain. The CDR3 contains 17 residues. Germline V gene lookup returns CDR1 DFQATT and CDR2 SNEGSKA (reference sequence).

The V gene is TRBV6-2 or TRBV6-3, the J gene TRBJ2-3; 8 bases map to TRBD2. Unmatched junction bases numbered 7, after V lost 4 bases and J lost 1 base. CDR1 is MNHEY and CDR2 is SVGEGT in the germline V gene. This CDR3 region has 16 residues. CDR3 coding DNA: TGTGCCAGCAGTTCGGTGCGGGGGGCCCGCACAGATACGCAGTATTTT. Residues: CASSSVRGARTDTQYF.

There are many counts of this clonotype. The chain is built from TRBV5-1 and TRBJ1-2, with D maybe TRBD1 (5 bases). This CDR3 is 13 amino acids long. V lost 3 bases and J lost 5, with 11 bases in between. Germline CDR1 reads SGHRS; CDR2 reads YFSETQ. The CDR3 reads CASSSRGRYGYTF. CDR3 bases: TGCGCCAGCAGCTCGCGGGGGAGGTATGGCTACACCTTC.

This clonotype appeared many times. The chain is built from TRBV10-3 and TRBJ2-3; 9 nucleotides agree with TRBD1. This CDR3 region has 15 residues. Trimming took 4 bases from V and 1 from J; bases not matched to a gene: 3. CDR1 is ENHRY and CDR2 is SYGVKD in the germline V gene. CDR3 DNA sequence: TGTGCCATCAGTGCCAGGACAGGGGGCACAGATACGCAGTATTTT. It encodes CAISARTGGTDTQYF.

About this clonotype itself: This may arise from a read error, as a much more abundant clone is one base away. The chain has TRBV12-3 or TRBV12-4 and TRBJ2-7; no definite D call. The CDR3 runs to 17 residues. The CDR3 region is CARSFQARRSWSYEQYF. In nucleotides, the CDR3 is TGTGCCCGCAGTTTCCAAGCTAGAAGATCGTGGTCCTACGAGCAGTACTTC.

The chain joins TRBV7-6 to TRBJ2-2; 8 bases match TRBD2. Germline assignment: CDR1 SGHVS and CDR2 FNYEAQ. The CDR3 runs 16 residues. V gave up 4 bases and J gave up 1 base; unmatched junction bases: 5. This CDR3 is CASSSLAGRNTGELFF. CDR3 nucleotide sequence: TGTGCCAGCAGCTCCCTAGCGGGCCGGAACACCGGGGAGCTGTTTTTT.

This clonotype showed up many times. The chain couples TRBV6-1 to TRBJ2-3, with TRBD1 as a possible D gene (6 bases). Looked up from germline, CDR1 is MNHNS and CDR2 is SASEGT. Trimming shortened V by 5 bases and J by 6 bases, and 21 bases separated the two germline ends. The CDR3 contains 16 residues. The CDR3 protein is CASSPQEGQPPDTQYF. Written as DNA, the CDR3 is TGTGCCAGCAGTCCGCAAGAAGGACAGCCGCCGGATACGCAGTATTTT.

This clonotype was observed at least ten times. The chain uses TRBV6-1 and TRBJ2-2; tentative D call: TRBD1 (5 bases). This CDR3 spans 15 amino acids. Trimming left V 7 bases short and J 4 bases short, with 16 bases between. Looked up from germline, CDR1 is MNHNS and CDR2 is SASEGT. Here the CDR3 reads CASIRWGSSTGELFF. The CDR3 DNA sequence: TGTGCCAGCATCCGATGGGGCTCGAGCACCGGGGAGCTGTTTTTT.

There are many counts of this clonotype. CDR3 bases: TGTGCCATCAGTGAGTCAGGCGGGGGGCCAAACAATGAGCAGTTCTTC. This gives the protein CAISESGGGPNNEQFF. The rearrangement uses TRBV10-3 and TRBJ2-1; TRBD2 matches 8 bases. The CDR3 runs to 16 residues. The V and J ends lost 0 bases and 5 bases, in that order; junction bases with no gene match: 6. Germline CDR1 ENHRY, CDR2 SYGVKD.

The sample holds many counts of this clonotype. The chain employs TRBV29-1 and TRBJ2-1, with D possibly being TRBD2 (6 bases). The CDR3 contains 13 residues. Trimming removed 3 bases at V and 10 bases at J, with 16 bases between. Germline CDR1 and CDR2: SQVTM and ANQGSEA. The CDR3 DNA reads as TGCAGCGTTGACCGAGTGGGGGGTGAGGAGCAGTTCTTC. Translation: CSVDRVGGEEQFF.

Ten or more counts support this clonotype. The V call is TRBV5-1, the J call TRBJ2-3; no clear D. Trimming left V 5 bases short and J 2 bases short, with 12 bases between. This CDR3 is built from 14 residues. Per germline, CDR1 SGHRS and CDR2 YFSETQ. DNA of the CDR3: TGCGCCAGCAGGGTTTGGCAGCTCACAGATACGCAGTATTTT. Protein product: CASRVWQLTDTQYF.

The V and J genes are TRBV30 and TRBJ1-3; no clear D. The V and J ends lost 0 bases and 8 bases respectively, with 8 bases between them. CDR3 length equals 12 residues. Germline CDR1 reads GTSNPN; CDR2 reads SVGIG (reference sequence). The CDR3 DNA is TGTGCCTGGAGTGTGGCGGGGTACACCATATATTTT. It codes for CAWSVAGYTIYF.

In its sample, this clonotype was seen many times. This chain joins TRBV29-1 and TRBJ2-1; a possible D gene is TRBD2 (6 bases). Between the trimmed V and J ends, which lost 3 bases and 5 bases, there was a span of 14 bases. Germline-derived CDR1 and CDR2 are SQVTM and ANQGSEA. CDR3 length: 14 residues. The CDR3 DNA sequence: TGCAGCGTTGACTCGCGGGATAACGACAATGAGCAGTTCTTC. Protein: CSVDSRDNDNEQFF.

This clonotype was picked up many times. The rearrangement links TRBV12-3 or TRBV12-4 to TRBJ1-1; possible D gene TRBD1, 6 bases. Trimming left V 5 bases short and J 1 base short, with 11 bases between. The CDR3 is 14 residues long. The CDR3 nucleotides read TGTGCCAGCAGTCCGTTGGGACAGAACACTGAAGCTTTCTTT. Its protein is CASSPLGQNTEAFF.

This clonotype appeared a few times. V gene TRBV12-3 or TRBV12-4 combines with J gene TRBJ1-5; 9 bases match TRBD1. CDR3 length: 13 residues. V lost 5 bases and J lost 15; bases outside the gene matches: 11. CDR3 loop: CASSQIGTGMRHF. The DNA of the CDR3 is TGTGCCAGCAGTCAAATAGGGACAGGGATGCGGCATTTT.

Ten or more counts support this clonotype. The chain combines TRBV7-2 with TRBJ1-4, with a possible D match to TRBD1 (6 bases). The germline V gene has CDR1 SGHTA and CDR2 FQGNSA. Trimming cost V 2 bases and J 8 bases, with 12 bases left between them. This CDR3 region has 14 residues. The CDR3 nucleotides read TGTGCCAGCAGCTTAATGGGGGACAACGAAAAACTGTTTTTT. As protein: CASSLMGDNEKLFF.

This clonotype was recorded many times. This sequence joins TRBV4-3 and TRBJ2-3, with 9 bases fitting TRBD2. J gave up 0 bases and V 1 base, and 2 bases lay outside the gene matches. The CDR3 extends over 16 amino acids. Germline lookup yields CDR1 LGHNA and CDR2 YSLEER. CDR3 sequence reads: CASSQGAGGSTDTQYF. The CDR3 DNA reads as TGCGCCAGCAGCCAAGGGGCGGGAGGGAGCACAGATACGCAGTATTTT.

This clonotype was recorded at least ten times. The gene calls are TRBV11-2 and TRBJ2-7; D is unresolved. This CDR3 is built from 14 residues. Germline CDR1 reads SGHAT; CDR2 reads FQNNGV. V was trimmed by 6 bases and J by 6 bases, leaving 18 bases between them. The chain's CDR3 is CASSPRPAPVEQYF. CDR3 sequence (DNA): TGTGCCAGCAGTCCTCGCCCGGCCCCGGTCGAGCAGTACTTC.

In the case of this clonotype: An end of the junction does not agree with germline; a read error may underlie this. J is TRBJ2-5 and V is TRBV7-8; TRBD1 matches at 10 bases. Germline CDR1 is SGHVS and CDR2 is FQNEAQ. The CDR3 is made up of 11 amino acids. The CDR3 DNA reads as TGTGCCAGCAGCTTTGGACAGGGGGTGAACTTC. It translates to CASSFGQGVNF.

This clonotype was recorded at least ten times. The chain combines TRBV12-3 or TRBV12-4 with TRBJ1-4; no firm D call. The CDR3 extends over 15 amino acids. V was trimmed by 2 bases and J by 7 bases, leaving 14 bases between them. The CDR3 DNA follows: TGTGCCAGCAGTTTAATCGAGGGAGGTCTTGAAAAACTGTTTTTT. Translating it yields CASSLIEGGLEKLFF.

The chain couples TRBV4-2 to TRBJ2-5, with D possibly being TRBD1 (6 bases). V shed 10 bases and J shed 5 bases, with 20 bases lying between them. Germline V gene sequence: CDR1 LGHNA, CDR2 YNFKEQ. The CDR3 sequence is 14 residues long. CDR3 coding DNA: TGTGCCATCGGCCGCGGGCAGGGGATGGAGACCCAGTACTTC. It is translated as CAIGRGQGMETQYF.

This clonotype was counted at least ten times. In DNA form, the CDR3 reads TGCAGTGCTAGATGGACAGGCCCGAATGATTTCTTT. It encodes CSARWTGPNDFF. The genes are TRBV20-1 and TRBJ1-1; TRBD1 aligns across 7 bases. The J segment lost 13 bases and the V segment lost 2 bases, leaving 10 bases of the junction unmatched. CDR1 DFQATT and CDR2 SNEGSKA come from the germline V gene (reference sequence). The CDR3 extends over 12 amino acids.